Listed here is a single TCR beta chain. The data stem from a study of blood T cell repertoires in COVID-19. Original analysis: How many nucleated cells were present was estimated from reference gene primer amplification. Libraries were prepared by immunoSEQ multiplex PCR; TCRdb keeps only in-frame clonotypes and omits some of them. That table supplies the V and J calls and clone size; D and trimming were determined from the DNA. This table has about 210,000 clones, 84% appearing once. The V gene lost 5 bases and the J gene lost 2 bases, with 16 bases spanning the gap. Germline CDR1 reads SGHTA; CDR2 reads FQGNSA. The CDR3 sequence is 16 residues long. Patients of the Seattle cohort, enrolled during active infection, were followed longitudinally.

J is TRBJ1-5 and V is TRBV7-2; D unresolved. The sample consisted of peripheral blood. The receptor was isolated from a woman of 80 years or more with COVID-19, enrolled during active disease. The CDR3 nucleotides read TGTGCCAGCAGCCTTGTGGGCGCTGGTGGCAATCAGCCCCAGCATTTT. The encoded protein is CASSLVGAGGNQPQHF. Full variable domain (remainder filled in from reference TRBV7-2 and TRBJ1-5): GAGVSQSPSNKVTEKGKDVELRCDPISGHTALYWYRQSLGQGLEFLIYFQGNSAPDKSGLPSDRFSAERTGGSVSTLTIQRTQQEDSAVYLCASSLVGAGGNQPQHFGDGTRLSIL.